This T cell receptor (beta chain) was recovered during a study of cytomegalovirus exposure and HLA in healthy donors. Study findings and constraints: Cytomegalovirus association was assigned to some 160 TCR beta chains.

PCR amplification relied on 60 Vbeta primers (plus 13 Jbeta primers). Sequenced by immunoSEQ multiplex PCR; TCRdb stores in-frame clones only, minus some. Among about 130,000 clones listed, roughly 78% were seen once. Comment on this clone: Its cognate antigen is unknown.

The sequenced sample consisted of PBMCs. The TCR comes from a man younger than 40 in good health and CMV-seropositive.

CDR3 loop: CATSRGRDRVNYGYTF. The DNA of the CDR3 is TGTGCCACCAGCCGGGGGCGGGACAGGGTTAACTATGGCTACACCTTC. The chain joins TRBV15 to TRBJ1-2; 9 positions agree with TRBD1. Losses at the gene ends were 5 bases for V and 1 base for J; bases not matched to a gene: 8. Looked up from germline, CDR1 is LNHNV and CDR2 is YYDKDF (reference sequence). The CDR3 extends over 16 amino acids. The whole variable domain, remainder taken from reference TRBV15 and TRBJ1-2, is DAMVIQNPRYQVTQFGKPVTLSCSQTLNHNVMYWYQQKSSQAPKLLFHYYDKDFNNEADTPDNFQSRRPNTSFCFLDIRSPGLGDTAMYLCATSRGRDRVNYGYTFGSGTRLTVV.